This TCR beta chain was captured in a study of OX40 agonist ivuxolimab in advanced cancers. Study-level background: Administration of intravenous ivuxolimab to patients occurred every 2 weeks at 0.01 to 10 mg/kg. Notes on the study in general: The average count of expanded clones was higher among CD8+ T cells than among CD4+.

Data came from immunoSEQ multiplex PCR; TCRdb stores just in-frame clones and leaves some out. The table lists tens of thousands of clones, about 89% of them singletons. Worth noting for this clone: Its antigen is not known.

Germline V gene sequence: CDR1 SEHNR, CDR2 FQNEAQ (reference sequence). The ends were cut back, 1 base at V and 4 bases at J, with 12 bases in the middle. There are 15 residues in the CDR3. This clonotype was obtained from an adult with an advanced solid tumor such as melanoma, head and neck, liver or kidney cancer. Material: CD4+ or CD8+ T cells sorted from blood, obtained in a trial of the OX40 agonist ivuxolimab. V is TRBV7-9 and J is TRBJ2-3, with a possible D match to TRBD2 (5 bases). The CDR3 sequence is CASSLDAPLADTQYF. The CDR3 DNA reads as TGTGCCAGCAGCTTAGATGCCCCACTAGCAGATACGCAGTATTTT.